This entry features one T cell receptor beta chain sequence. Each donor was a healthy Caucasian. TCRdb recomputed calls from the 5' RACE reads with MiXCR, one row per CDR3 protein. The table records about 330,000 distinct CDR3 sequences, roughly an eighth of them present only once. The data originate from a study of identical twins. The data also belong to a second study, concerning yellow fever vaccine responses in identical twins.

The sample consisted of CD8+ T cells sorted from blood. The receptor's source is a young woman in good health.

CDR3 in DNA: TGTGCCAGCAGCCCACGACAGGGGGCGCGGACTGAAGCTTTCTTT. It encodes CASSPRQGARTEAFF. The chain has TRBV7-9 and TRBJ1-1; 10 bases fit TRBD1. The length of the CDR3 is 15 residues. Germline values: CDR1 SEHNR, CDR2 FQNEAQ (reference sequence). Losses at the gene ends were 5 bases for V and 5 bases for J; bases not matched to a gene: 8. The whole variable domain, filled in from reference TRBV7-9 and TRBJ1-1, reads DTGVSQNPRHKITKRGQNVTFRCDPISEHNRLYWYRQTLGQGPEFLTYFQNEAQLEKSRLLSDRFSAERPKGSFSTLEIQRTEQGDSAMYLCASSPRQGARTEAFFGQGTRLTVV.